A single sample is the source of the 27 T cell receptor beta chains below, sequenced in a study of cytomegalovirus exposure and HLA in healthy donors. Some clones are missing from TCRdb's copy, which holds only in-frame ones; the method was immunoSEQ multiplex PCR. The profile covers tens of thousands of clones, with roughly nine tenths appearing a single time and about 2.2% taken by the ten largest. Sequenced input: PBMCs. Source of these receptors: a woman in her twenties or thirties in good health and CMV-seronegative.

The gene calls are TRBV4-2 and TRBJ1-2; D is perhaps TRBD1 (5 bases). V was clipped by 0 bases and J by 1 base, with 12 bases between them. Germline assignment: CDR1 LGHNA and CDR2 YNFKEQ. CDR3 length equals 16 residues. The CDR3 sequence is CASSQEIGGGNYGYTF. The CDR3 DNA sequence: TGTGCCAGCAGCCAAGAGATCGGCGGGGGTAACTATGGCTACACCTTC.

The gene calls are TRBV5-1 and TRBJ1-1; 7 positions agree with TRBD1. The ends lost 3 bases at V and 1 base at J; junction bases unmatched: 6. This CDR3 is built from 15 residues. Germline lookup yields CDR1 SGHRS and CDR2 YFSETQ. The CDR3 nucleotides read TGCGCCAGCAGCTCCACACAGGGGCGGAACACTGAAGCTTTCTTT. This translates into CASSSTQGRNTEAFF.

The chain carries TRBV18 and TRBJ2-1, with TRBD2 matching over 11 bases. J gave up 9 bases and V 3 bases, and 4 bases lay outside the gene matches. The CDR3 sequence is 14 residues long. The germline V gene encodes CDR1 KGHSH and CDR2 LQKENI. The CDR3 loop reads CASSPATSGSEQFF. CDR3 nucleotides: TGTGCCAGCTCACCGGCCACTAGCGGGAGTGAGCAGTTCTTC. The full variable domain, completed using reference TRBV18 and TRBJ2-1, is NAGVMQNPRHLVRRRGQEARLRCSPMKGHSHVYWYRQLPEEGLKFMVYLQKENIIDESGMPKERFSAEFPKEGPSILRIQQVVRGDSAAYFCASSPATSGSEQFFGPGTRLTVL.

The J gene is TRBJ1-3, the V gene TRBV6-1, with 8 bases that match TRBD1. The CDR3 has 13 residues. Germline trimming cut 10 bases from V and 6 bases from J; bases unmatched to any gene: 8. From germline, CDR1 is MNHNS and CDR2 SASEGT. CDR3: CATRTGSENTIYF. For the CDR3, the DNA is TGTGCCACCCGGACAGGGTCGGAAAACACCATATATTTT.

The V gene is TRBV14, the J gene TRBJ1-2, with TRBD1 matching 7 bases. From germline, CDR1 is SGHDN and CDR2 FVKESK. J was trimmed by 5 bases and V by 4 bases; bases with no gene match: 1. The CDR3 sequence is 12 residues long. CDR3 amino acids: CASSPGQYGYTF. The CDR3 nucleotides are TGTGCCAGCAGCCCGGGACAGTATGGCTACACCTTC.

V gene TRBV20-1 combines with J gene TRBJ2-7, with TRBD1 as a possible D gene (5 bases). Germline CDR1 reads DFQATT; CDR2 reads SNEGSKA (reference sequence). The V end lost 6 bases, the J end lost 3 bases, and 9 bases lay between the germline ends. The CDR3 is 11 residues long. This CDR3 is CSAHQGYEQYF. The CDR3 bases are TGCAGTGCGCATCAGGGCTACGAGCAGTACTTC.

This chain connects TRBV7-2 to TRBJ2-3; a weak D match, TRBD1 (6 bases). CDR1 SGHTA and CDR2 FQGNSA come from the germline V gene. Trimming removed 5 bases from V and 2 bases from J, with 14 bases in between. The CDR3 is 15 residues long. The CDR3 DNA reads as TGTGCCAGCAGCCCACAGGGCGGTCTCACAGATACGCAGTATTTT. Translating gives CASSPQGGLTDTQYF.

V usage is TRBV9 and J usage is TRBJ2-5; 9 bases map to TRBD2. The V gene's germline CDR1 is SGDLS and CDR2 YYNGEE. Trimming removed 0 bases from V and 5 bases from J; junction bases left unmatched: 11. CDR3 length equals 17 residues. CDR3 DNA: TGTGCCAGCAGCGTAGGCGCGCTAGCGGGGAGGCAGGAGACCCAGTACTTC. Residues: CASSVGALAGRQETQYF.

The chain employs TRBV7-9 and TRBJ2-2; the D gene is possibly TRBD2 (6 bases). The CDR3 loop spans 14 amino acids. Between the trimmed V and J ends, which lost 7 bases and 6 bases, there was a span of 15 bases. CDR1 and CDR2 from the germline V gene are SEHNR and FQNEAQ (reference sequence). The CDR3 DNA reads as TGTGCCAGCACCCCCGCCGGGGAGGCCGGGGAGCTGTTTTTT. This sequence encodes CASTPAGEAGELFF.

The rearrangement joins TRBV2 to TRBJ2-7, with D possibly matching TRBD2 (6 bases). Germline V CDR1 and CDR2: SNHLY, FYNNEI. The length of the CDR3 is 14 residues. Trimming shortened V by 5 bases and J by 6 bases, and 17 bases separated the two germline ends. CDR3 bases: TGTGCCAGCAGTACGAGCGGAGGGGTCCGCGAGCAGTACTTC. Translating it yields CASSTSGGVREQYF.

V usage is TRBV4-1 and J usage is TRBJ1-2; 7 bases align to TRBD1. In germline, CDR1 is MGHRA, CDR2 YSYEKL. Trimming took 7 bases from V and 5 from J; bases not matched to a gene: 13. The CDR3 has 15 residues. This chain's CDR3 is CASTRYTGEPYGYTF. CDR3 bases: TGCGCCAGCACCCGTTATACAGGGGAACCATATGGCTACACCTTC.

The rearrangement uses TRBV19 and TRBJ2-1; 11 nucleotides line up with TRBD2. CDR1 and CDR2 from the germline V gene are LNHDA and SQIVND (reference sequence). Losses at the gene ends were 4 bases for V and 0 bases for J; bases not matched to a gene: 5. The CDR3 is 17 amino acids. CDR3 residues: CASSRTSGYSSYNEQFF. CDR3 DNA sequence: TGTGCCAGTAGTAGGACTAGCGGGTATAGCTCCTACAATGAGCAGTTCTTC.

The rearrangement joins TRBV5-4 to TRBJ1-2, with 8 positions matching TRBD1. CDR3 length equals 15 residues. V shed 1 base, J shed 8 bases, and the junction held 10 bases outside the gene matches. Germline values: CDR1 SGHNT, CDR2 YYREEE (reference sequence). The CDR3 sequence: CASSLRAGGGRGYTF. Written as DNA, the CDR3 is TGTGCCAGCAGCTTGAGGGCAGGGGGCGGGCGGGGCTACACCTTC.

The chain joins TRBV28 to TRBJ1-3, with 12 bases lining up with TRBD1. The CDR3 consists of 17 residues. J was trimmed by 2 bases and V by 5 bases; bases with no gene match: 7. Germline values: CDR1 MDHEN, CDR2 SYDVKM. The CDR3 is CASSPPGQGAAGNTIYF. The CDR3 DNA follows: TGTGCCAGCAGTCCCCCGGGACAGGGGGCGGCTGGAAACACCATATATTTT.

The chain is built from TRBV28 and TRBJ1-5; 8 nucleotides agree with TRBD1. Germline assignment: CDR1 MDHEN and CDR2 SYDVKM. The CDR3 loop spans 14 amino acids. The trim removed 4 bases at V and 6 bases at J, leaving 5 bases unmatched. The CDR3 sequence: CASSSDRGAQPQHF. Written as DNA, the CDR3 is TGTGCCAGCAGTTCCGACAGGGGTGCTCAGCCCCAGCATTTT.

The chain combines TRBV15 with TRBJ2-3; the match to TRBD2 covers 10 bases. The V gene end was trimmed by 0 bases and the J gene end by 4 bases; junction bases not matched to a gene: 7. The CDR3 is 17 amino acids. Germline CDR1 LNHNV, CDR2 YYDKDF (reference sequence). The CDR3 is CATSRDWQREGPDTQYF. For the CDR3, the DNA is TGTGCCACCAGCAGAGATTGGCAGCGGGAGGGTCCAGATACGCAGTATTTT.

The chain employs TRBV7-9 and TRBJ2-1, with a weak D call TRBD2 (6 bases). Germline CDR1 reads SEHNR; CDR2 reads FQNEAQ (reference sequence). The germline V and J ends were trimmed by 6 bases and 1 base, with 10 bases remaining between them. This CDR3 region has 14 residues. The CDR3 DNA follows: TGTGCCAGCAGTCACCGGGGGTCCTACAATGAGCAGTTCTTC. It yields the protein CASSHRGSYNEQFF.

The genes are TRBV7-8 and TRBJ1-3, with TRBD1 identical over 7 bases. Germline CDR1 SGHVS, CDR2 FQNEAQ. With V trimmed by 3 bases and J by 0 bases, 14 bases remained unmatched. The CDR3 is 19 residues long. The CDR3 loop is CASSFQSRGRQGSGNTIYF. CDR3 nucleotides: TGTGCCAGCAGCTTCCAGTCAAGGGGGCGGCAGGGCTCTGGAAACACCATATATTTT.

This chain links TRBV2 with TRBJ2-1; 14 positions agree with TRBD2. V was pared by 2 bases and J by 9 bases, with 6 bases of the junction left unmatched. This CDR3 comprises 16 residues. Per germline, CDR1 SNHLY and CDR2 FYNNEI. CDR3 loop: CASSEMGGLAGVEQFF. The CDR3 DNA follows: TGTGCCAGCAGTGAAATGGGGGGACTAGCGGGAGTTGAGCAGTTCTTC.

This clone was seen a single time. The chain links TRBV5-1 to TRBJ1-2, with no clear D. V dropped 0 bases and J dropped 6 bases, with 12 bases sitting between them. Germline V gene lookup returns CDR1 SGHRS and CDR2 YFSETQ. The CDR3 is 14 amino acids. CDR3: CASSLGNAANGYTF. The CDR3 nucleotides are TGCGCCAGCAGCTTGGGGAATGCGGCGAATGGCTACACCTTC.

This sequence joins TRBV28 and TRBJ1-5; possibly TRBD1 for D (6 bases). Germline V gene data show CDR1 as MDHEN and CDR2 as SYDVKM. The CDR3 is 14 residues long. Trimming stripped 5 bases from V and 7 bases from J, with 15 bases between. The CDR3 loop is CASSAAPRGQPQHF. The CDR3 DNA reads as TGTGCCAGCAGTGCGGCGCCCAGGGGACAGCCCCAGCATTTT.

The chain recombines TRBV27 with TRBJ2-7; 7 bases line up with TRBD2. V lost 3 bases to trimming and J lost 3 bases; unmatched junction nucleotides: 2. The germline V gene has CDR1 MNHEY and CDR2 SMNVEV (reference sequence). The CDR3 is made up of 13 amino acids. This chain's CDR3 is CASSFPGGYEQYF. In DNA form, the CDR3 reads TGTGCCAGCAGTTTCCCGGGGGGCTACGAGCAGTACTTC.

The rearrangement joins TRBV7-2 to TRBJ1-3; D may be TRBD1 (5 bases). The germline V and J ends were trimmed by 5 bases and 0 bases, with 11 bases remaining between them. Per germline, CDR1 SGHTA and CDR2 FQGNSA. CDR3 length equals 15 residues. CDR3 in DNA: TGTGCCAGCAGCATACAGGTACACTCTGGAAACACCATATATTTT. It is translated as CASSIQVHSGNTIYF.

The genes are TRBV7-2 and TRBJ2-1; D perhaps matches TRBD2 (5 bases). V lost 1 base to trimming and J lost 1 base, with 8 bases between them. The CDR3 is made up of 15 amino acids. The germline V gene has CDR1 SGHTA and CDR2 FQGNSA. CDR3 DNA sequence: TGTGCCAGCAGCTTAGGCCAGCGGTCCTACAATGAGCAGTTCTTC. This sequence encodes CASSLGQRSYNEQFF.

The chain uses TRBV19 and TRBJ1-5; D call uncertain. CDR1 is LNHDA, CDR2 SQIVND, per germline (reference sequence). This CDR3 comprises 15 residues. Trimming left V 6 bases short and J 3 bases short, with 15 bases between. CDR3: CASRLLLGDNQPQHF. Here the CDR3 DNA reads TGTGCCAGTAGGCTCCTGCTGGGAGACAATCAGCCCCAGCATTTT.

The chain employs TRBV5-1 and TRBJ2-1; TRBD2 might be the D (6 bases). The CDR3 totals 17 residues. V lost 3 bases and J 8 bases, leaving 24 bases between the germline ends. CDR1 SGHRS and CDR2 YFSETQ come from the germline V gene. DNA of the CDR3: TGCGCCAGCAGCTGGGAAGGCTGGGGAGGTAATAACGATGAGCAGTTCTTC. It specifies CASSWEGWGGNNDEQFF. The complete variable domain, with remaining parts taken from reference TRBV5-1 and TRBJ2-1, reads KAGVTQTPRYLIKTRGQQVTLSCSPISGHRSVSWYQQTPGQGLQFLFEYFSETQRNKGNFPGRFSGRQFSNSRSEMNVSTLELGDSALYLCASSWEGWGGNNDEQFFGPGTRLTVL.

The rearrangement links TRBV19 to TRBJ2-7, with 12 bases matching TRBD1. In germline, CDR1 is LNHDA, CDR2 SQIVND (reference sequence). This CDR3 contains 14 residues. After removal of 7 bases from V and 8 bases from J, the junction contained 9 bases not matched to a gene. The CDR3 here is CASNTGQGAPKQYF. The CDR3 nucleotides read TGTGCCAGTAACACGGGACAGGGGGCGCCCAAGCAGTACTTC.